What follows is one TCR beta chain and its context. Its matching antigen is unknown. Regarding time point: baseline pretreatment blood. Treatment here: 15 Gy SBRT to primary tumor, nephrectomy 4 weeks later. Radiation-treated patients gave blood at baseline, week 2 and week 4. Clear cell pathology was present in this patient's renal cell carcinoma. The sample originates from a study of radiation and T cells in renal cell carcinoma. Study in general: Nephrectomy followed 15 Gy stereotactic body radiation by 4 weeks.

CDR3 length: 13 residues. V dropped 5 bases and J dropped 6 bases, with 14 bases sitting between them. From germline, CDR1 is SNHLY and CDR2 FYNNEI. TCRdb's copy holds only in-frame clones and misses some; the assay was immunoSEQ multiplex PCR. The table includes 100,000 to 150,000 clones, around 84% detected once. Study-wide results and caveats: In blood, top tumor clones expanded by 2 weeks, shrinking by 4.

The sample was blood, taken from a patient whose treatment included radiotherapy and nephrectomy. The source of this sequence is a woman aged 60-70 years with renal cell carcinoma. V gene TRBV2 combines with J gene TRBJ2-7, with a possible D match to TRBD2 (5 bases). CDR3 bases: TGTGCCAGCAGTCCAGACTACCCCTCCGAGCAGTACTTC. Protein product: CASSPDYPSEQYF.